A selection of T cell receptor beta chains follows, all from one sample in a study of neurological immune-mediated disorders. TCRdb passed the 5' RACE reads through MiXCR, listing each CDR3 protein once. The sample comprises tens of thousands of distinct CDR3 sequences, about a sixth of which are singletons, and 15% to 17% rests with the top ten. The specimen was PBMCs. All receptors derive from a woman in her 40s in good health. CDR3s include the opening cysteine and the closing phenylalanine or tryptophan. The order of the fields is V gene, D gene, J gene, CDR3 protein. D genes are given only for firm matches.

>TRBV14|NA|TRBJ2-2
CASSQEAAYLNTGELFF
>TRBV7-2|NA|TRBJ2-1
CASSLVPAYNEQFF
>TRBV20-1|TRBD2|TRBJ2-5
CSAPRAGGLQETQYF
>TRBV20-1|TRBD1|TRBJ2-4
CSAGRGQGEVAIQYF
>TRBV4-1|NA|TRBJ1-1
CASSQDGRTDTEAFF
>TRBV29-1|NA|TRBJ1-2
CSVLGGAYGYTF
>TRBV29-1|NA|TRBJ2-5
CSVEGAGAETQYF
>TRBV7-2|TRBD2|TRBJ2-3
CASSPGLAGGRRADTQYF
>TRBV21-1|NA|TRBJ1-2
CASSQTSDKLRGNYGYTF
>TRBV3-1|NA|TRBJ1-2
CASSPAGGYNYGYTF
>TRBV20-1|TRBD1|TRBJ2-2
CSAVAVGTGNTGELFF
>TRBV11-2|NA|TRBJ1-3
CASSLGSGGNTIYF
>TRBV12-3/TRBV12-4|TRBD2|TRBJ2-3
CASRARLATDTQYF
>TRBV30|TRBD1|TRBJ1-1
CAWSVRRAGGLNTEAFF
>TRBV5-6|NA|TRBJ1-1
CASSLRGWGNTEAFF
>TRBV10-2|NA|TRBJ2-4
CASSGEQGRKNIQYF
>TRBV20-1|NA|TRBJ1-1
CSAPISAPGGLAEAFF
>TRBV6-5|TRBD1|TRBJ2-5
CASSPYRGMIETQYF
>TRBV7-2|TRBD2|TRBJ2-5
CASSLVRGSETQYF
>TRBV29-1|NA|TRBJ2-1
CSVATVYLGNEQFF
>TRBV7-2|NA|TRBJ1-2
CASSSPLGVKGYTF
>TRBV5-1|NA|TRBJ1-1
CASSLGLAGGTEAFF
>TRBV18|NA|TRBJ1-1
CASSPRVGPSTEAFF
>TRBV6-6|TRBD1|TRBJ2-1
CASSYPQDRVQRFDEQFF
>TRBV18|NA|TRBJ1-1
CASSQQGGTEAFF
>TRBV12-3/TRBV12-4|NA|TRBJ1-6
CASSLGDLSYNSPLHF
>TRBV6-5|NA|TRBJ2-2
CASSNGRRNTGELFF
>TRBV7-2|NA|TRBJ1-3
CASSFPGEENTIYF
>TRBV4-2|TRBD1|TRBJ1-2
CASSQDVTGVGGYTF
>TRBV20-1|NA|TRBJ1-1
CSARTPAMGNTEAFF
>TRBV12-3/TRBV12-4|NA|TRBJ2-2
CASSAPGGGGGGELFF
>TRBV5-1|NA|TRBJ1-1
CASSLMATNTEAFF
>TRBV7-2|NA|TRBJ1-1
CASSFHNRAWAFF
>TRBV2|TRBD1|TRBJ2-5
CASSSGTGEETQYF
>TRBV6-1|TRBD1|TRBJ1-2
CASSETQGNYGYTF
>TRBV4-1|TRBD1|TRBJ1-2
CASSLTSGQGYGYTF
>TRBV28|NA|TRBJ2-4
CASRRTLAKNIQYF
>TRBV12-3/TRBV12-4|NA|TRBJ2-1
CASSPGGSTDTQFF
>TRBV6-5|NA|TRBJ1-1
CASRGAGNTEAFF
>TRBV9|NA|TRBJ2-3
CASGTDTQYF
>TRBV20-1|NA|TRBJ2-5
CSARDVDRGLETQYF
>TRBV18|NA|TRBJ1-2
CASSPETKTLNYGYTF
>TRBV6-1|NA|TRBJ2-5
CASIDRAGETQYF
>TRBV12-3/TRBV12-4|NA|TRBJ1-2
CASSLRRVINYGYTF
>TRBV20-1|TRBD2|TRBJ2-3
CSARFLAGTSDTQYF
>TRBV7-8|NA|TRBJ2-7
CASSVIDTYEQYF
>TRBV4-3|NA|TRBJ2-5
CSSSQSDTGETQYF
>TRBV7-8|NA|TRBJ1-1
CASSFVPNTEAFF
>TRBV20-1|TRBD1|TRBJ2-5
CSAIPGQGWETQYF
>TRBV6-5|NA|TRBJ2-2
CASRARGTGELFF
>TRBV12-3/TRBV12-4|NA|TRBJ1-3
CASLGGRTGNTIYF
>TRBV5-5|TRBD1|TRBJ2-1
CASRRGDSSYNEQFF